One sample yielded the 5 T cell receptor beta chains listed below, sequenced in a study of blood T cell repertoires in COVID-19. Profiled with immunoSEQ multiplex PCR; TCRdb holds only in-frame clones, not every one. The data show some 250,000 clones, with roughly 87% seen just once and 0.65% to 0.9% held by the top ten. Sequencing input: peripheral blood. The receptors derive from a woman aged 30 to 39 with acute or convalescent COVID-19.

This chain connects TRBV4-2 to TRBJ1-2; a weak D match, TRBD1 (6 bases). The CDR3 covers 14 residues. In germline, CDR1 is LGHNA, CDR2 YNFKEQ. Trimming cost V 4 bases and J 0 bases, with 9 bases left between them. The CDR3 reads CASSPDSTNYGYTF. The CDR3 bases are TGTGCCAGCAGCCCGGACAGCACTAACTATGGCTACACCTTC.

For the CDR3, the DNA is TGTGCCACCAGTGATTTGCAACATCCCCTTATTCTGGGCGGGAGTCCCGGGGAGCTGTTTTTT. Translating gives CATSDLQHPLILGGSPGELFF. The chain employs TRBV24-1 and TRBJ2-2; 7 positions agree with TRBD2. The CDR3 consists of 21 residues. Per the germline V gene, CDR1 is KGHDR and CDR2 is SFDVKD. V lost 0 bases, J lost 6 bases, and 21 bases stayed unmatched.

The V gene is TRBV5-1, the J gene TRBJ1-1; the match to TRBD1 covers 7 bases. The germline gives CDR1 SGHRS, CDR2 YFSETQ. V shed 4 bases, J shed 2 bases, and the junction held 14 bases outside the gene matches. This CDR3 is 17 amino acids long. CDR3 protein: CASSPMIPTGLNTEAFF. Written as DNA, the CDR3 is TGCGCCAGCAGCCCCATGATACCGACAGGGCTTAACACTGAAGCTTTCTTT.

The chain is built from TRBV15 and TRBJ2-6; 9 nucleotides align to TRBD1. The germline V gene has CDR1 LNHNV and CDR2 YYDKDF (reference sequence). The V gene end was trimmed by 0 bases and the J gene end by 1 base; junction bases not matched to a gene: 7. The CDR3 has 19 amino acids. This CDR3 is CATSRDYRGRGSGANVLTF. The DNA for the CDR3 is TGTGCCACCAGCAGAGATTACAGGGGGCGCGGATCTGGGGCCAACGTCCTGACTTTC. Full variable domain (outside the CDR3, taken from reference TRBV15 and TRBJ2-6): DAMVIQNPRYQVTQFGKPVTLSCSQTLNHNVMYWYQQKSSQAPKLLFHYYDKDFNNEADTPDNFQSRRPNTSFCFLDIRSPGLGDTAMYLCATSRDYRGRGSGANVLTFGAGSRLTVL.

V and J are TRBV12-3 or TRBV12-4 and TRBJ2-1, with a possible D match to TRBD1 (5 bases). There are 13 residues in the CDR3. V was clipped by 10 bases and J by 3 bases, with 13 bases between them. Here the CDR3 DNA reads TGTGCCACTGTAGACAGAGTCTACAATGAGCAGTTCTTC. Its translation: CATVDRVYNEQFF.